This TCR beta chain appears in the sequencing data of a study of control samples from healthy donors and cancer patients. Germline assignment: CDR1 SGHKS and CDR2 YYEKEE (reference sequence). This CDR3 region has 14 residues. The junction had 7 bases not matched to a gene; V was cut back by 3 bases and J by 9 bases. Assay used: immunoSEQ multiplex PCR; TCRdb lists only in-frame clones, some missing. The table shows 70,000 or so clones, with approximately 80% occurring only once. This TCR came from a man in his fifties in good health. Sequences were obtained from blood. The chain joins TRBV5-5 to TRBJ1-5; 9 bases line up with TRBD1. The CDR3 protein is CASSWGQGDRPQHF. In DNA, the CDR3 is TGTGCCAGCAGCTGGGGACAGGGAGATCGGCCCCAGCATTTT. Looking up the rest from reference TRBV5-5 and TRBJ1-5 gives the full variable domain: DAGVTQSPTHLIKTRGQQVTLRCSPISGHKSVSWYQQVLGQGPQFIFQYYEKEERGRGNFPDRFSARQFPNYSSELNVNALLLGDSALYLCASSWGQGDRPQHFGDGTRLSIL.